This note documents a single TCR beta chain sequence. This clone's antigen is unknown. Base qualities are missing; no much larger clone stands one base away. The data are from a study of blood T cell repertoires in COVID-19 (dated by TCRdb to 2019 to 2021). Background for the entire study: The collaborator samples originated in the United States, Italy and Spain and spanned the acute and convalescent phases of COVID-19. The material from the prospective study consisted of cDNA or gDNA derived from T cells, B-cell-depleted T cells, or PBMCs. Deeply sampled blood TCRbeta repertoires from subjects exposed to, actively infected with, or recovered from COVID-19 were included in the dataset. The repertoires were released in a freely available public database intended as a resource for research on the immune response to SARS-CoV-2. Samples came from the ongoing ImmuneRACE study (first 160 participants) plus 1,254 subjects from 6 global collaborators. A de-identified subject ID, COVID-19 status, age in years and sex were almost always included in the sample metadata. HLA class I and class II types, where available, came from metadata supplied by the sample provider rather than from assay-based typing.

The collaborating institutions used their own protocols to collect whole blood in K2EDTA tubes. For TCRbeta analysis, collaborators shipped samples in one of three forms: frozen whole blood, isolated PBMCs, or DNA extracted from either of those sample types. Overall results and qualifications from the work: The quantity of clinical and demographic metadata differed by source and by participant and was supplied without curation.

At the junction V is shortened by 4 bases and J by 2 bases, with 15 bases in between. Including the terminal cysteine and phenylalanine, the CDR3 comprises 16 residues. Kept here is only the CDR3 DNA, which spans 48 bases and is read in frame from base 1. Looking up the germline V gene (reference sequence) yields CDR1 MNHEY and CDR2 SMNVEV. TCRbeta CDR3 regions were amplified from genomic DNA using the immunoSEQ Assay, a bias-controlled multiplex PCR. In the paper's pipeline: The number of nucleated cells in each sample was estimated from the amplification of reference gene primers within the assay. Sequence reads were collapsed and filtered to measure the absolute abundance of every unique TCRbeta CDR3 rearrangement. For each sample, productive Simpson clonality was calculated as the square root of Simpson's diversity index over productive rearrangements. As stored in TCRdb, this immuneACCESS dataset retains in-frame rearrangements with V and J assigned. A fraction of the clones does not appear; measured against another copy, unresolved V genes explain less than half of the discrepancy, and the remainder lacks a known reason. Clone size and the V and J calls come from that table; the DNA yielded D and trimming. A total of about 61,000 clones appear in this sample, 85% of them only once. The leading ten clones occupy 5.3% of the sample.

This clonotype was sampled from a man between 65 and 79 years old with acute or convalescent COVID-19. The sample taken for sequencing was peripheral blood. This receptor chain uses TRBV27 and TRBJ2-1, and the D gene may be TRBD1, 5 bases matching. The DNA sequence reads TGTGCCAGCAGTTCCCCCCTACAGGACGCCTACAATGAGCAGTTCTTC. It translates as CASSSPLQDAYNEQFF.